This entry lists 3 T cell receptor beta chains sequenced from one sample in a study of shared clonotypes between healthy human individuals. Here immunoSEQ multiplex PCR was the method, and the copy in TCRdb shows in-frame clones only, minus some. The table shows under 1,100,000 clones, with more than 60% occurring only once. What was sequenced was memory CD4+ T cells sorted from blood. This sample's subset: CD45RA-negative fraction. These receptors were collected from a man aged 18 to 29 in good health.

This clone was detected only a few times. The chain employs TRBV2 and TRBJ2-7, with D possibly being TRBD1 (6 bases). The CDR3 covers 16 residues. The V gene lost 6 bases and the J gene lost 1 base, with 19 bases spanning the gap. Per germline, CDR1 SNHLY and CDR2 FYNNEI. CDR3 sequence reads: CASRPTGAGDSYEQYF. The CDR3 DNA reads TGTGCCAGCAGACCCACCGGGGCAGGGGATTCCTACGAGCAGTACTTC.

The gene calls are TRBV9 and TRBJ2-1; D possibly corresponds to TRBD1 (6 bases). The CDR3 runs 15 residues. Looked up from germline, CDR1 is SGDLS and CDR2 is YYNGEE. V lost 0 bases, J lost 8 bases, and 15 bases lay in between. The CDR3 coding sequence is TGTGCCAGCAGCGTAGCAGGGGCGGGTTTGGATGAGCAGTTCTTC. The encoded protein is CASSVAGAGLDEQFF.

CDR3: CASSLGVQGEQPQHF. The CDR3 DNA reads as TGTGCCAGCAGCTTGGGGGTTCAGGGTGAACAGCCCCAGCATTTT. J is TRBJ1-5 and V is TRBV5-6; TRBD1 might be the D (5 bases). The V end lost 0 bases, the J end lost 7 bases, and 14 bases lay between the germline ends. The CDR3 is 15 amino acids. The V gene's germline CDR1 is SGHDT and CDR2 YYEEEE.